The rows below give T cell receptor beta chains drawn from one sample of a study of blood T cells in healthy people across ages. TCRdb re-derived calls from the 5' RACE reads in MiXCR, one entry per CDR3 protein. This table holds around 750,000 distinct CDR3 sequences, about 48% found once. Sample: blood. The origin of the receptors is an elderly man in good health. Both conserved end residues are part of each CDR3. The order of the fields is V gene, D gene, J gene, clone size, CDR3 DNA, CDR3 protein. D genes are given only for firm matches. Clone size is stated in some rows and not others, as once, few, many or a class when expanded.

V: TRBV27
D: NA
J: TRBJ2-3
size: NA
DNA: TGTGCCAGCAGGCCATGGAGGGGGGACTCTAGCACAGATACGCAGTATTTT
CDR3: CASRPWRGDSSTDTQYF

V: TRBV28
D: NA
J: TRBJ1-2
size: NA
DNA: TGTGCCAGCAGTTTACCCTCGGGGGGACCTTATGGCTACACCTTC
CDR3: CASSLPSGGPYGYTF

V: TRBV3-1
D: NA
J: TRBJ1-1
size: NA
DNA: TGTGCCAGCAGCCTAGAGAGTTTCGGAGCTTTCTTT
CDR3: CASSLESFGAFF

V: TRBV20-1
D: TRBD2
J: TRBJ2-1
size: few
DNA: TGCAGTGCCGCTAGCGGGAGTTTTGGGGAGCAGTTCTTC
CDR3: CSAASGSFGEQFF

V: TRBV7-9
D: NA
J: TRBJ2-2
size: NA
DNA: TGTGCCAGCAGCTCCCTAAGCTTCGGGGAGCTGTTTTTT
CDR3: CASSSLSFGELFF

V: TRBV7-7
D: NA
J: TRBJ2-5
size: NA
DNA: TGTGCTAGCAGTCCCTTTGGGAAAGAGACCCAGTACTTC
CDR3: CASSPFGKETQYF

V: TRBV7-9
D: NA
J: TRBJ2-7
size: NA
DNA: TGTGCCAGCAGCTCCCTCGCCGGCTCCGCCCATTACGAGCAGTACTTC
CDR3: CASSSLAGSAHYEQYF

V: TRBV20-1
D: NA
J: TRBJ2-4
size: NA
DNA: TGCAGTGCTAGAGGACAGCGAGGGTACGGCGACATTCAGTACTTC
CDR3: CSARGQRGYGDIQYF

V: TRBV21-1
D: NA
J: TRBJ2-7
size: NA
DNA: TGTGCCAGCAGCAAAAGGGGATTCGCCTACGAGCAGTACTTC
CDR3: CASSKRGFAYEQYF

V: TRBV29-1
D: TRBD2
J: TRBJ2-5
size: NA
DNA: TGCAGCGCCGGGACTAGAGGGTCAGGTGAGCAGTACTTC
CDR3: CSAGTRGSGEQYF

V: TRBV12-5
D: NA
J: TRBJ2-7
size: NA
DNA: TGTGCGTCAGGTGGGGGGCCGTGGCGTGGCTCCTACGAGCAGTACTTC
CDR3: CASGGGPWRGSYEQYF

V: TRBV24-1
D: NA
J: TRBJ1-5
size: NA
DNA: TGTGCCACCAGTGACCAGGGTGCGGATCAGCCCCAACATTTT
CDR3: CATSDQGADQPQHF

V: TRBV6-2/TRBV6-3
D: NA
J: TRBJ2-1
size: few
DNA: TGTGCCAGCATCCAGGGTCAGGGAGTCTACAATGAGCAGTTCTTC
CDR3: CASIQGQGVYNEQFF